This T cell receptor (beta chain) was found in a study of control samples from healthy donors and cancer patients (dated by TCRdb to 2020 to 2022). Worth noting for this clone: Its cognate antigen has yet to be identified. No base qualities exist here, and no much larger clone lies one base off it.

The CDR3 measures 14 amino acids from cysteine to phenylalanine. Only the CDR3 DNA is retained, 42 bases long and in frame from the first base. The germline V gene provides CDR1 MNHEY and CDR2 SVGAGI. V sheds 6 bases and J sheds 1 base, leaving 12 bases between their ends. The library was obtained by the immunoSEQ multiplex PCR assay. This is the immuneACCESS table as TCRdb keeps it, with only in-frame sequences that have V and J called. A part of the clones is gone; compared with another copy, unresolved V genes explain less than half, and the rest is unexplained. Across this sample there are roughly 180,000 clones, with 91% seen only once. 2% to 2.5% of the sample lies in the top ten.

The sequence derives from a woman in her thirties or forties in good health. The chain is assembled from TRBV6-5 and TRBJ2-5; the D match is possibly TRBD1 or TRBD2, with 6 bases aligned in each. The sequencing input was blood. CDR3 protein: CASSYRGPQETQYF. Here is the DNA: TGTGCCAGCAGCTACCGGGGGCCCCAAGAGACCCAGTACTTC.